This TCR beta chain was sequenced in a study of blood T cell repertoires in COVID-19. Study-wide background: Collection of acute and convalescent COVID-19 samples took place in the United States, Italy and Spain.

Germline CDR1 and CDR2: SGHRS and YFSETQ. This CDR3 is 12 amino acids long. V dropped 3 bases and J dropped 3 bases, with 6 bases sitting between them. In the source study's methods: Nucleated cell number was recorded as an estimate derived from reference gene primer amplification. Clones were read by immunoSEQ multiplex PCR, and TCRdb kept only the in-frame ones, dropping some. V, J and clone size were drawn from that table, and D and trimming were deduced from the DNA. This sample has 25,000 to 35,000 clones, with roughly 90% found just once. Sequenced: peripheral blood. This sequence was found in a human donor in a cohort sampled during active COVID-19. The chain has TRBV5-1 and TRBJ1-1; D is unresolved. The DNA for the CDR3 is TGCGCCAGCAGCTATTCAGACACTGAAGCTTTCTTT. Protein product: CASSYSDTEAFF.